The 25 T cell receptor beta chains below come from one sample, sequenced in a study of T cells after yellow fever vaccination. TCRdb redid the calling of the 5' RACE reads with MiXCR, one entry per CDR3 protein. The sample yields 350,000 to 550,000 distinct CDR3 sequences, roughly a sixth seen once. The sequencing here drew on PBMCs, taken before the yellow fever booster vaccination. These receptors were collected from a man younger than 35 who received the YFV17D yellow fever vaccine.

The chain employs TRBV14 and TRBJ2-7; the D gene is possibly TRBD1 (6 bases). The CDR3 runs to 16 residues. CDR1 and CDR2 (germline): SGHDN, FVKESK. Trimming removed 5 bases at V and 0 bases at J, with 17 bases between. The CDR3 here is CASSLRWGRGSYEQYF. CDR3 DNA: TGTGCCAGCAGCTTACGATGGGGGCGCGGCTCCTACGAGCAGTACTTC.

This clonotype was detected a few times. In nucleotides, the CDR3 is TGTGCCAGCACCGGACAGGGGATAAACACCGGGGAGCTGTTTTTT. Amino acid sequence: CASTGQGINTGELFF. This chain connects TRBV6-6 to TRBJ2-2; 9 nucleotides agree with TRBD1. Germline-derived CDR1 and CDR2 are MNHNY and SVGAGI (reference sequence). The V gene end was trimmed by 7 bases and the J gene end by 2 bases; junction bases not matched to a gene: 5. CDR3 length: 15 amino acids.

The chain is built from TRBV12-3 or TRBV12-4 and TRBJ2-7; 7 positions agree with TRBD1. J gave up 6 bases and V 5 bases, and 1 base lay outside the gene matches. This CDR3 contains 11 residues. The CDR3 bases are TGTGCCAGCAGTCGGACAGGCGAGCAGTACTTC. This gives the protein CASSRTGEQYF.

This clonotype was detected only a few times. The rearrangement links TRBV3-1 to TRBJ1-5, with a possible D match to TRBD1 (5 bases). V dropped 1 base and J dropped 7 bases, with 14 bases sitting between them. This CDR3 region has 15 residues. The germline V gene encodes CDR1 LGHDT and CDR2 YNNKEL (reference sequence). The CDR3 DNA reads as TGTGCCAGCAGCCAAGGCCAGGGTTGGGGACAGCCCCAGCATTTT. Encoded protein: CASSQGQGWGQPQHF.

Written as DNA, the CDR3 is TGTGCCAGCAGCCAAGGAGGGGGGACTACCCTCCGGGAGCTGTTTTTT. This translates into CASSQGGGTTLRELFF. The chain joins TRBV4-2 to TRBJ2-2, with D perhaps matching TRBD2 (7 bases). CDR1 LGHNA and CDR2 YNFKEQ come from the germline V gene. V was clipped by 1 base and J by 9 bases, with 18 bases between them. CDR3 size: 16 residues.

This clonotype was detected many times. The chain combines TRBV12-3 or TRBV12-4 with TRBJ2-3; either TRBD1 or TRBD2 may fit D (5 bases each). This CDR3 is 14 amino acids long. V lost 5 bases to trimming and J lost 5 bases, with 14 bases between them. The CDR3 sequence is CASSRPGAGDTQYF. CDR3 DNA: TGTGCCAGCAGTCGTCCCGGGGCTGGAGATACGCAGTATTTT.

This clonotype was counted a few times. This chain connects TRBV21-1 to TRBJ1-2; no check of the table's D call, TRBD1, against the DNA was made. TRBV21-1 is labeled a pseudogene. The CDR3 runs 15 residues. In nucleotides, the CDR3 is TGTGCCAGCAGCAAGGGTCAGGGGCACCACTATGGCTACACCTTC. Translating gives CASSKGQGHHYGYTF.

CDR3: CASGGATPLHYGYTF. The CDR3 nucleotides are TGCGCCAGCGGGGGGGCTACACCCCTCCACTATGGCTACACCTTC. V is TRBV4-1 and J is TRBJ1-2, with a weak D call TRBD1 (6 bases). The CDR3 loop spans 15 amino acids. Looked up from germline, CDR1 is MGHRA and CDR2 is YSYEKL. Trimming left V 8 bases short and J 3 bases short, with 19 bases between.

In DNA form, the CDR3 reads TGCAGTACCCGACGGGGGTTCACTGAAGCTTTCTTT. Translated, it gives CSTRRGFTEAFF. The chain is built from TRBV20-1 and TRBJ1-1, with D maybe TRBD1 (5 bases). The CDR3 is made up of 12 amino acids. V was trimmed by 8 bases and J by 4 bases, leaving 14 bases between them. The germline V gene encodes CDR1 DFQATT and CDR2 SNEGSKA (reference sequence).

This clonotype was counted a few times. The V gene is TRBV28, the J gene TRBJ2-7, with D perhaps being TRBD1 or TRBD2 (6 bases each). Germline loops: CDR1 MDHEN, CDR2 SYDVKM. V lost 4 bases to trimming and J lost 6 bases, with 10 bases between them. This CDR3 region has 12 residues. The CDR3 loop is CASSSWGAEQYV. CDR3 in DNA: TGTGCCAGCAGTTCTTGGGGGGCCGAGCAGTACGTC.

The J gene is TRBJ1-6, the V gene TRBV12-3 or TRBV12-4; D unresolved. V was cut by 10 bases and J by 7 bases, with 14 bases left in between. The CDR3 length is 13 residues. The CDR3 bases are TGTGCCATTCGACCGAAGGAGAATTCACCCCTCCACTTT. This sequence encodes CAIRPKENSPLHF.

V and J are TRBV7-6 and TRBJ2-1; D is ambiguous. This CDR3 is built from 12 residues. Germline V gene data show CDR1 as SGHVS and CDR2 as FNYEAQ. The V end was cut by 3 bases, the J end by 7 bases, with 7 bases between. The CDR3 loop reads CASSLEMNEQFF. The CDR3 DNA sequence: TGTGCCAGCAGCTTGGAGATGAATGAGCAGTTCTTC.

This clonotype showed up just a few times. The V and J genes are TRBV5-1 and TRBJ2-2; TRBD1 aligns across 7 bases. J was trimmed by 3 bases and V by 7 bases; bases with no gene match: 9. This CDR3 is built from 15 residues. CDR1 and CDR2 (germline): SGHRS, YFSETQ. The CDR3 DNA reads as TGCGCCAGCTTGTCCGGGACAGCTTACACCGGGGAGCTGTTTTTT. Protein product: CASLSGTAYTGELFF.

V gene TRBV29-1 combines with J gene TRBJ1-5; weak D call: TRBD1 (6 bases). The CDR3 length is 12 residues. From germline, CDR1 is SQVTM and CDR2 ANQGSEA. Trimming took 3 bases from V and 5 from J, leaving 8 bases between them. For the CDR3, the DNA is TGCAGCGTTGAGACAGGCGATCAGCCCCAGCATTTT. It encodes CSVETGDQPQHF.

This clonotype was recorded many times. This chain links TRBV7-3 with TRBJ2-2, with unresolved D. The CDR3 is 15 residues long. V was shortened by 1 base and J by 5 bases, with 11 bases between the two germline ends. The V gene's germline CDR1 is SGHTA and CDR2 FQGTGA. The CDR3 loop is CASSLNFHVTGELFF. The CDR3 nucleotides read TGTGCCAGCAGCTTAAATTTTCACGTAACCGGGGAGCTGTTTTTT.

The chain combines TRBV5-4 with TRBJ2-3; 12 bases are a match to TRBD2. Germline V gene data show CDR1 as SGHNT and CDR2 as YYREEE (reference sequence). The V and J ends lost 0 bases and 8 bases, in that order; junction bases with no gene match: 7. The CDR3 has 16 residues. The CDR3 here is CASSLASGGADGTQYF. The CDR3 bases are TGTGCCAGCAGCTTGGCTAGCGGGGGGGCTGACGGTACGCAGTATTTT.

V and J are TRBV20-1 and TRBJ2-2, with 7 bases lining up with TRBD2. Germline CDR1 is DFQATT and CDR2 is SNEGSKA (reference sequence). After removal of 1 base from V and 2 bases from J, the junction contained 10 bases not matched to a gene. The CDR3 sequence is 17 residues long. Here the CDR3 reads CSARAREGTANTGELFF. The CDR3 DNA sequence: TGCAGTGCTAGAGCCAGGGAGGGAACTGCAAACACCGGGGAGCTGTTTTTT.

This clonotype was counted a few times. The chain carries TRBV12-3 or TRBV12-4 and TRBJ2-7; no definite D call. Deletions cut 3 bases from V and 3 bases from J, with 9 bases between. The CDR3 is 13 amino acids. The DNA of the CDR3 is TGTGCCAGCAGTTTCGGGCAGATCTACGAGCAGTACTTC. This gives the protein CASSFGQIYEQYF.

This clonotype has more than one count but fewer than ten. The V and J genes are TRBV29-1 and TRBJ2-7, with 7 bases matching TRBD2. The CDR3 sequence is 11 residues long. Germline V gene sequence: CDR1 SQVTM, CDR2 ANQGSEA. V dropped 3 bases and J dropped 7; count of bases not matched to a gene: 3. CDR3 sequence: CSVEDGGEQYF. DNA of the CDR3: TGCAGCGTTGAGGACGGGGGGGAGCAGTACTTC.

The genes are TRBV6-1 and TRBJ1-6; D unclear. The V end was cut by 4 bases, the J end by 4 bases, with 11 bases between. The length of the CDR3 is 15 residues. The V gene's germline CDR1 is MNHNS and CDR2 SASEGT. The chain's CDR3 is CASSAVPDYNSPLHF. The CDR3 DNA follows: TGTGCCAGCAGTGCTGTTCCGGATTATAATTCACCCCTCCACTTT.

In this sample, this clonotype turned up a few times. This CDR3 is CASSLNWGADTGELFF. In DNA, the CDR3 is TGTGCCAGCAGTTTAAACTGGGGGGCGGACACCGGGGAGCTGTTTTTT. The chain has TRBV12-3 or TRBV12-4 and TRBJ2-2, with D perhaps matching TRBD1 or TRBD2 (6 bases each). CDR3 length: 16 residues. Trimming took 2 bases from V and 3 from J, leaving 13 bases between them.

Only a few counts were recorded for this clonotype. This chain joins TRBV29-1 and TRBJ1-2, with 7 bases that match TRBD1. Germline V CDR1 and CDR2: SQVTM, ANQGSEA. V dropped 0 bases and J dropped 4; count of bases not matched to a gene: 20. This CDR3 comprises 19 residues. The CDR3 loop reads CSVEDGGPDRDPTPYGYTF. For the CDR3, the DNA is TGCAGCGTTGAAGATGGCGGTCCTGACAGGGACCCGACTCCCTATGGCTACACCTTC.

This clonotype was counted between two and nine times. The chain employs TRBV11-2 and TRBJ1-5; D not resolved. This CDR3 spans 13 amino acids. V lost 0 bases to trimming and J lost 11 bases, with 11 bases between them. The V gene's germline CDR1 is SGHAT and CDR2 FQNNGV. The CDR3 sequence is CASSLDLSAAQHF. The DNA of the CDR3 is TGTGCCAGCAGCTTAGATCTATCCGCGGCCCAGCATTTT.

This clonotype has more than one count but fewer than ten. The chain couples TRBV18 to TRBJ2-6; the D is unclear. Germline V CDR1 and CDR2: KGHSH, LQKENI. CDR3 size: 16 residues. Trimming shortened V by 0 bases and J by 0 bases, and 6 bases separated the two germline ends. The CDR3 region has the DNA TGTGCCAGCTCACCACCGGTGACCTCTGGGGCCAACGTCCTGACTTTC. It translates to CASSPPVTSGANVLTF.

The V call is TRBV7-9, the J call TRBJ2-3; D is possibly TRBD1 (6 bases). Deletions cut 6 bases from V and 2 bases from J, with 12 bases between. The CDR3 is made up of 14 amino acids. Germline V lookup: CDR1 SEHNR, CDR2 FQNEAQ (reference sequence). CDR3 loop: CASRRTEDTDTQYF. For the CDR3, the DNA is TGTGCCAGCAGAAGGACAGAAGACACAGATACGCAGTATTTT.